One and the same sample provided the 12 T cell receptor beta chains below, sequenced in a study of T cells in Graves' hyperthyroidism and ophthalmopathy. Regions amplified from RNA transcripts were the TCR beta CDR3 regions. The HTBI set primed first-round TCR CDR3 RT-PCR. TCRdb passed the multiplex PCR reads through MiXCR, listing each CDR3 protein once. The data show around 720,000 distinct CDR3 sequences, around a third seen once. The sample taken for sequencing was blood. These receptors were collected from a woman aged 40 to 55 with Graves' hyperthyroidism.

CDR3 nucleotide sequence: TGCAGCGTTGCCAGCAGTGACAGGGTTTTCACCTTC. It encodes CSVASSDRVFTF. The V gene is TRBV29-1, the J gene TRBJ1-2, with 7 bases matching TRBD1. The CDR3 sequence is 12 residues long. The germline CDR1 and CDR2 sequences are SQVTM and ANQGSEA. Germline trimming cut 4 bases from V and 13 bases from J; bases unmatched to any gene: 12. The entire variable domain, with the rest obtained from reference TRBV29-1 and TRBJ1-2, is as follows: SAVISQKPSRDICQRGTSLTIQCQVDSQVTMMFWYRQQPGQSLTLIATANQGSEATYESGFVIDKFPISRPNLTFSTLTVSNMSPEDSSIYLCSVASSDRVFTFGSGTRLTVV.

Of note for this clonotype: A read error may explain this, as a much larger clone is one base away. V gene TRBV24-1 combines with J gene TRBJ1-2; possibly TRBD1 for D (5 bases). Germline lookup yields CDR1 KGHDR and CDR2 SFDVKD. Trimming stripped 3 bases from V and 9 bases from J, with 10 bases between. This CDR3 spans 12 amino acids. The CDR3 sequence is CATSDVDSSYTF. In DNA form, the CDR3 reads TGTGCCACCAGTGATGTCGACAGTAGCTACACCTTC.

As regards this clonotype: A read error may be the cause here, since a much bigger clone is one base away. The chain links TRBV20-1 to TRBJ2-7; 9 bases align to TRBD1. The J segment lost 9 bases and the V segment lost 2 bases, leaving 14 bases of the junction unmatched. CDR3 length: 15 residues. The germline gives CDR1 DFQATT, CDR2 SNEGSKA (reference sequence). CDR3 protein: CSARPHPGQGNGQYF. For the CDR3, the DNA is TGCAGTGCTAGACCCCACCCCGGACAGGGGAACGGGCAGTACTTC.

This clonotype showed up many times. This rearrangement joins TRBV9 to TRBJ2-5; no clear D gene. Germline values: CDR1 SGDLS, CDR2 YYNGEE. Trimming removed 4 bases at V and 7 bases at J, with 11 bases between. The CDR3 totals 12 residues. Here the CDR3 DNA reads TGTGCCAGCAGCCCAACGTTCGGGACCCAGTACTTC. Its translation is CASSPTFGTQYF.

This clonotype appeared a few times. CDR3 loop: CASSRGQGRPQHF. The CDR3 DNA sequence: TGTGCCAGCAGTCGCGGACAGGGCAGGCCCCAGCATTTT. V is TRBV12-3 or TRBV12-4 and J is TRBJ1-5, with 8 bases that match TRBD1. The junction had 6 bases not matched to a gene; V was cut back by 5 bases and J by 9 bases. The CDR3 is made up of 13 amino acids.

This clonotype occurred a few times. J is TRBJ2-7 and V is TRBV7-9, with TRBD2 identical over 10 bases. Germline values: CDR1 SEHNR, CDR2 FQNEAQ (reference sequence). The V gene end was trimmed by 6 bases and the J gene end by 4 bases; junction bases not matched to a gene: 6. The CDR3 length is 14 residues. CDR3 protein: CASSPSGRVYEQYF. Here the CDR3 DNA reads TGTGCCAGCAGTCCTAGCGGGAGAGTTTACGAGCAGTACTTC.

Comment on this clonotype: Its ends do not fully match the called genes, so a read error is possible. This chain joins TRBV7-2 and TRBJ1-6; D ambiguous. This CDR3 has 15 residues. CDR1 is SGHTA, CDR2 FQGNSA, per germline. The CDR3 spells CASSQEGGYNSPPHF. CDR3 coding DNA: TGTGCCAGCAGCCAAGAAGGAGGGTATAATTCACCCCCCCACTTT.

The chain recombines TRBV10-3 with TRBJ2-7; possibly TRBD1 for D (5 bases). The CDR3 has 12 residues. Trimming took 10 bases from V and 3 from J, leaving 13 bases between them. Germline V lookup: CDR1 ENHRY, CDR2 SYGVKD. The CDR3 sequence is CASERQNYEQYF. The CDR3 DNA sequence: TGTGCCAGCGAGAGACAGAACTACGAGCAGTACTTC.

As regards this clonotype: The CDR3 end shows no conserved phenylalanine or tryptophan, and so a read error is likely. The chain has TRBV10-3 and TRBJ2-7; weak D call: TRBD2 (6 bases). The CDR3 is made up of 11 amino acids. Germline-derived CDR1 and CDR2 are ENHRY and SYGVKD. Trimming took 8 bases from V and 10 from J, leaving 15 bases between them. Here the CDR3 DNA reads TGTGCCATCGGGGTGGAGGGTGGTCAGTACCTC. This translates into CAIGVEGGQYL.

Many counts were recorded for this clonotype. The rearrangement links TRBV9 to TRBJ1-5; 8 bases match TRBD1. This CDR3 spans 16 amino acids. Trimming cost V 0 bases and J 6 bases; bases outside gene matches: 8. Germline V gene sequence: CDR1 SGDLS, CDR2 YYNGEE. The CDR3 reads CASSVGQGAEGQPQHF. The CDR3 coding sequence is TGTGCCAGCAGCGTAGGTCAGGGGGCCGAGGGTCAGCCCCAGCATTTT.

This clonotype was observed at least ten times. The rearrangement links TRBV11-1 to TRBJ1-2; D is possibly TRBD1 (5 bases). Germline loops: CDR1 SGHAT, CDR2 FQDESV (reference sequence). This CDR3 contains 13 residues. V lost 5 bases to trimming and J lost 3 bases, with 10 bases between them. Written as DNA, the CDR3 is TGTGCCAGCAGCCGGGGGGAGGACTATGGCTACACCTTC. Encoded protein: CASSRGEDYGYTF.

A word on this clonotype: A much larger clone is a single base away; this may be a read error. V gene TRBV6-5 combines with J gene TRBJ1-5; 7 nucleotides line up with TRBD1. The germline CDR1 and CDR2 sequences are MNHEY and SVGAGI. Losses at the gene ends were 8 bases for V and 5 bases for J; bases not matched to a gene: 6. The CDR3 has 13 amino acids. Written as DNA, the CDR3 is TGTGCCAGCGGGACAGCGAGCGATCAGCCCCAGCATTTT. Translation: CASGTASDQPQHF.